The 9 T cell receptor beta chains given below trace back to one sample, sequenced in a study of T cell responses to AZD1222 COVID-19 vaccine. Assay used: immunoSEQ multiplex PCR; TCRdb lists only in-frame clones, some missing. This sample has approximately 160,000 clones, with about nine tenths found just once. Sequenced here: peripheral blood, sampled on day 0 of AZD1222 vaccination. Every receptor here comes from an adult in good health.

The J gene is TRBJ2-7, the V gene TRBV29-1; D not resolved. The germline V and J ends were trimmed by 0 bases and 2 bases, with 8 bases remaining between them. Looked up from germline, CDR1 is SQVTM and CDR2 is ANQGSEA. The CDR3 has 13 amino acids. CDR3 region: CSVEDEQTYEQYF. The CDR3 DNA reads as TGCAGCGTTGAAGATGAACAAACCTACGAGCAGTACTTC.

This clone was counted a single time. V gene TRBV14 combines with J gene TRBJ2-5; D gene uncertain. CDR1 and CDR2 from the germline V gene are SGHDN and FVKESK. The CDR3 totals 15 residues. The V end was cut by 1 base, the J end by 0 bases, with 9 bases between. This chain's CDR3 is CASSQVLGYQETQYF. The CDR3 DNA reads as TGTGCCAGCAGCCAAGTGCTGGGGTACCAAGAGACCCAGTACTTC.

The chain uses TRBV19 and TRBJ1-1; 12 bases agree with TRBD1. There are 15 residues in the CDR3. CDR1 is LNHDA, CDR2 SQIVND, per germline (reference sequence). V dropped 5 bases and J dropped 4; count of bases not matched to a gene: 5. CDR3 sequence: CASSPGQGAITEAFF. The CDR3 nucleotides read TGTGCCAGTAGTCCGGGACAGGGGGCCATCACTGAAGCTTTCTTT.

The J gene is TRBJ1-2, the V gene TRBV25-1; possibly TRBD1 for D (6 bases). This CDR3 has 15 amino acids. The germline V and J ends were trimmed by 1 base and 2 bases, with 11 bases remaining between them. CDR1 MGHDK and CDR2 SYGVNS come from the germline V gene. The CDR3 nucleotides read TGTGCCAGCAGTGAATTGGACAGTTCGAACTATGGCTACACCTTC. Protein product: CASSELDSSNYGYTF.

CDR3 coding DNA: TGCGCCAGCAGCCAAGGAACGGGGGTTGAAAAACTGTTTTTT. Its translation is CASSQGTGVEKLFF. The gene calls are TRBV4-3 and TRBJ1-4; possible D gene TRBD1, 5 bases. V lost 1 base and J lost 7, with 10 bases in between. CDR3 length: 14 amino acids. Germline loops: CDR1 LGHNA, CDR2 YSLEER.

The chain links TRBV7-6 to TRBJ1-1; tentative D call: TRBD1 (6 bases). Deletions cut 5 bases from V and 1 base from J, with 20 bases between. Germline CDR1 is SGHVS and CDR2 is FNYEAQ. The CDR3 has 17 amino acids. The DNA for the CDR3 is TGTGCCAGCAGCCCCTCCTCCGGGGGGCGCGCGAACACTGAAGCTTTCTTT. Translating it yields CASSPSSGGRANTEAFF.

Written as DNA, the CDR3 is TGTGCCAGCAGCCAAGGCCATTATAGCAATCAGCCCCAGCATTTT. Translation: CASSQGHYSNQPQHF. The rearrangement links TRBV3-1 (or the pseudogene TRBV3-2) to TRBJ1-5; D remains unclear. CDR1 LGHDT and CDR2 YNNKEL come from the germline V gene (reference sequence). The CDR3 runs to 15 residues. The V gene lost 1 base and the J gene lost 0 bases, with 7 bases spanning the gap.

The V gene is TRBV4-3, the J gene TRBJ2-2, with 9 bases aligning to TRBD2. V dropped 0 bases and J dropped 6; count of bases not matched to a gene: 5. In germline, CDR1 is LGHNA, CDR2 YSLEER. This CDR3 has 16 residues. CDR3 loop: CASSQDHAGGAGELFF. The CDR3 DNA reads TGCGCCAGCAGCCAAGATCACGCGGGGGGGGCCGGGGAGCTGTTTTTT.

The rearrangement links TRBV6-2 or TRBV6-3 to TRBJ2-7; TRBD2 matches at 8 bases. In germline, CDR1 is MNHEY, CDR2 SVGEGT. The CDR3 spans 14 residues. J gave up 2 bases and V 1 base, and 1 base lay outside the gene matches. CDR3 residues: CASSYLLAAYEQYF. For the CDR3, the DNA is TGTGCCAGCAGTTACTTACTAGCGGCCTACGAGCAGTACTTC.